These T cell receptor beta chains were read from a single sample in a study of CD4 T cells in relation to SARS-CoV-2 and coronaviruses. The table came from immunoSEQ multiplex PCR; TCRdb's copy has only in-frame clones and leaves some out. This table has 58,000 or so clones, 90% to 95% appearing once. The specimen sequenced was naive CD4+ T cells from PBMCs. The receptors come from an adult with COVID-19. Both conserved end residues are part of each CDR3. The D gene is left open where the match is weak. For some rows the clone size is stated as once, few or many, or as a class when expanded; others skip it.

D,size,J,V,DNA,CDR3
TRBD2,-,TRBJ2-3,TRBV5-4,TGTGCCAGCAGCTTGGTGATCCTAGCGGGCACAGATACGCAGTATTTT,CASSLVILAGTDTQYF
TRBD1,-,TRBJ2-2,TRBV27,TGTGCCAGCAGTTTATCGTCCGGGACAGGGAACGGGGAGCTGTTTTTT,CASSLSSGTGNGELFF
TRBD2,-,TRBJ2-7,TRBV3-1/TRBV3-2,TGTGCCAGCAGCCAATCTAGCGGGAGAAACTACGAGCAGTACTTC,CASSQSSGRNYEQYF
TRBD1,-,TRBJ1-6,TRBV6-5,TGTGCCAGCAGTTTCCGGGACAGGGGAGATTCACCCCTCCACTTT,CASSFRDRGDSPLHF
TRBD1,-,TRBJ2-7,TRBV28,TGTGCCAGCAGTTTAGGGCAGGGGGCAACCTTTGACGAGCAGTACTTC,CASSLGQGATFDEQYF
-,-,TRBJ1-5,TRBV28,TGTGCCAGCAGTTTACCCTTAAGCAATCAGCCCCAGCATTTT,CASSLPLSNQPQHF
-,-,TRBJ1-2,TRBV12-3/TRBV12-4,TGTGCCAGCACCGCAGACCTTTCGGCATTCTACACCTTC,CASTADLSAFYTF
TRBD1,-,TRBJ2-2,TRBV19,TGTGCCAGTAGTATCGGGACAGCGAACACCGGGGAGCTGTTTTTT,CASSIGTANTGELFF
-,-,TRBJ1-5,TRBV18,TGTGCCAGCTCACCAGCAGGTAGCAATCAGCCCCAGCATTTT,CASSPAGSNQPQHF
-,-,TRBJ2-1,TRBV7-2,TGTGCCAGCAGCTTAGTGAATGAGCAGTTCTTC,CASSLVNEQFF
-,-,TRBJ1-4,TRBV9,TGTGCCAGCAGCCGGGCGACGGTAGGGGGTGAAAAACTGTTTTTT,CASSRATVGGEKLFF
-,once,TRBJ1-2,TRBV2,TGTGCCAGCAGTGAACAGGCCCTGGGGCATGGCTACACCTTC,CASSEQALGHGYTF
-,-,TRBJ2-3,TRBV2,TGTGCCAGCAGTGAACGTAGGGTCCCAGATACGCAGTATTTT,CASSERRVPDTQYF
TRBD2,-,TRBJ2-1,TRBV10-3,TGTGCCATCAGTGGACTAGCGGGAGGGGATGAGCAGTTCTTC,CAISGLAGGDEQFF
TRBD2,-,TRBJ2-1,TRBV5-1,TGCGCCAGCAGCGGGACTAGCGGGTCCTACAATGAGCAGTTCTTC,CASSGTSGSYNEQFF
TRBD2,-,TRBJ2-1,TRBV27,TGTGCCAGCAGTGAACGGAGCGGGAGGGCGTACAATGAGCAGTTCTTC,CASSERSGRAYNEQFF
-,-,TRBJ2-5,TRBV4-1,TGCGCCAGCAGCCAAGATCGGGCAGCTCAAGAGACCCAGTACTTC,CASSQDRAAQETQYF
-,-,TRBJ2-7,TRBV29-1,TGCAGCGTTGCCCCTTTAAGGGTCCACGAGCAGTACTTC,CSVAPLRVHEQYF
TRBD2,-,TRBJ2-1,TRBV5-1,TGCGCCAGCAGCTTGGTTCTAGCGGGCGAGCAGTTCTTC,CASSLVLAGEQFF
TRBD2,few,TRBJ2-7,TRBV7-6,TGTGCCAGCAGCTTAGTCCAACTAGCGGGAGCTGGCGAGCAGTACTTC,CASSLVQLAGAGEQYF
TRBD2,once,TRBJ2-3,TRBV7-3,TGTGCCAGCAGCTTACTAGCGGGAGGCAGAGATACGCAGTATTTT,CASSLLAGGRDTQYF
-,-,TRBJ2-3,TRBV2,TGTGCCAGCAGTGAAGGAGTTGTAGATACGCAGTATTTT,CASSEGVVDTQYF
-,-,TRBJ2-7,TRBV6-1,TGTGCCAGCAGCCGAAACCCCTACGAGCAGTACTTC,CASSRNPYEQYF
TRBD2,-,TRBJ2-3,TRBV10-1,TGCGCCAGCAGTGGGACTAGCGGGTATAGCGATACGCAGTATTTT,CASSGTSGYSDTQYF
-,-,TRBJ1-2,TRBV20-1,TGCAGTGCTAGTGCATATAACTATGGCTACACCTTC,CSASAYNYGYTF
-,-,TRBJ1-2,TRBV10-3,TGTGCCATCAGTGAGTCTGGCAGCCATGGCTACACCTTC,CAISESGSHGYTF
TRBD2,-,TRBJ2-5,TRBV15,TGTGCCACCAGCAGGGGCGGGGGGGGGCAAGAGACCCAGTACTTC,CATSRGGGGQETQYF
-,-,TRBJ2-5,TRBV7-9,TGTGCCAGCAGCTTAGGTTGGCGCGAAGAGACCCAGTACTTC,CASSLGWREETQYF
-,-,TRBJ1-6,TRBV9,TGTGCCAGCAGTGAAAACGCTAATTCACCCCTCCACTTT,CASSENANSPLHF
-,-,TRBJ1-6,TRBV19,TGTGCCAGTTCAGTGACTGCGGGTAATTCACCCCTCCACTTT,CASSVTAGNSPLHF
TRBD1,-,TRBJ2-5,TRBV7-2,TGTGCCAGCAGCCTGGGACAGGGTTTGTTAGAGACCCAGTACTTC,CASSLGQGLLETQYF
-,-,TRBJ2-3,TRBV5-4,TGTGCCAGCAGCTTGGGGGAAACCCGCACAGATACGCAGTATTTT,CASSLGETRTDTQYF
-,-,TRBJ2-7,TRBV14,TGTGCCAGCAGCCAAGGAGGGGAGCAGTACTTC,CASSQGGEQYF
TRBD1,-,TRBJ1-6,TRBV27,TGTGCCAGCAGTCCCGGGACAGGAAATTCACCCCTCCACTTT,CASSPGTGNSPLHF
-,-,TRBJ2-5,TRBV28,TGTGCCAGCAGTCCCCGGACCCCCCCCCTGGCCCAGTACTTC,CASSPRTPPLAQYF
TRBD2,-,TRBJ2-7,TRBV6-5,TGTGCCAGCAGCCGCGGGAGTACGGGCTACGAGCAGTACTTC,CASSRGSTGYEQYF
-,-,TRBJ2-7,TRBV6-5,TGTGCCACCGCCCCATACCCCGGCCTCTACGAGCAGTACTTC,CATAPYPGLYEQYF
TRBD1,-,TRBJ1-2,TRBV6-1,TGTGCCAGCAGTGAGGGACAGGGTTTGGGCTACACCTTC,CASSEGQGLGYTF
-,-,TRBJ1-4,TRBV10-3,TGTGCCATCAGTGAGTCATTGGGGGCTGGTGAAAAACTGTTTTTT,CAISESLGAGEKLFF
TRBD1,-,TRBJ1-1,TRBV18,TGTGCCAGCTCACTCTCCGGGACAGGGGTGAATGAAGCTTTCTTT,CASSLSGTGVNEAFF
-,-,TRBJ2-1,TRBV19,TGTGCCAGTAGTATCTCCCCGCCCGGGAGCTCCTACAATGAGCAGTTCTTC,CASSISPPGSSYNEQFF
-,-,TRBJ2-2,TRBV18,TGTGCCAGCTCAGCGCCGACACCGAACACCGGGGAGCTGTTTTTT,CASSAPTPNTGELFF
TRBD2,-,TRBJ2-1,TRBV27,TGTGCCAGCAGTTTAATCGCGTCTAGCGGGAGGAATGAGCAGTTCTTC,CASSLIASSGRNEQFF
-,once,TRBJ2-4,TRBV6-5,TGTGCCAGCAGTTACGGAGCCTCTGGGGTTCAGTACTTC,CASSYGASGVQYF
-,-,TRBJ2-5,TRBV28,TGTGCCAGCAGCCAAGAGACCCAGTACTTC,CASSQETQYF
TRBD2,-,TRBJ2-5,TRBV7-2,TGTGCCAGCAGGGGGTCTAGCGGGAGAGACGGGACCCAGTACTTC,CASRGSSGRDGTQYF
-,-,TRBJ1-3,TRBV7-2,TGTGCCAGCAGCTTTGGTCAAGGGGCCGGAAACACCATATATTTT,CASSFGQGAGNTIYF
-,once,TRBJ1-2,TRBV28,TGTGCCAGCACCTCGAGGGGTGGCTACACCTTC,CASTSRGGYTF
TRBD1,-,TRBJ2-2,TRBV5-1,TGCGCCAGCAGCTATTCCGGGACAGGGAACGGGGAGCTGTTTTTT,CASSYSGTGNGELFF
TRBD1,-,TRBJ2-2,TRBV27,TGTGCCAGCAGTTTACGCCCCCAGGGGGCCAACACCGGGGAGCTGTTTTTT,CASSLRPQGANTGELFF
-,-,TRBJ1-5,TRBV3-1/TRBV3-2,TGTGCCAGCAGCCAAGGGTCCGGAAGCAATCAGCCCCAGCATTTT,CASSQGSGSNQPQHF
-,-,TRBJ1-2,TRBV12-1,TGTGCCAGCAGCTTCGACAGGTCTTGCTACACCTTC,CASSFDRSCYTF
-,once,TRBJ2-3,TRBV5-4,TGTGCCACCCGGACAGTCCGCACAGATACGCAGTATTTT,CATRTVRTDTQYF
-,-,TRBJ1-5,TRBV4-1,TGCGCCAGCAGCCAAGCTCGTAGCAATCAGCCCCAGCATTTT,CASSQARSNQPQHF
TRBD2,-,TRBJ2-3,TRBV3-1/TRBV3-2,TGTGCCAGCAGCCAGGCTAGCGGGAGAAGGGCACAGACTACGCAGTATTTT,CASSQASGRRAQTTQYF